A selection of T cell receptor beta chains follows, all from one sample in a study of CD8 T cells in Susac syndrome. MiXCR, run by TCRdb on the immunoSEQ multiplex PCR reads, gives a single entry per CDR3 protein. The table has approximately 190,000 distinct CDR3 sequences, approximately 94% seen once. Specimen: CD4+ T cells from PBMCs. These receptors originate from a human donor with Susac syndrome. Both conserved end residues are part of each CDR3. D genes are given only for firm matches. Some rows mark clone size as missing; the rest say once, few, many or name a class of expanded clone.

d_gene | j_gene | v_gene | abundance | CDR3nt | CDR3aa
NA | TRBJ1-3 | TRBV12-3/TRBV12-4 | NA | TGTGCCAGCAGACCCTCGGGGGGGCCTGGAAACACCATATATTTT | CASRPSGGPGNTIYF
TRBD1 | TRBJ2-7 | TRBV6-5 | NA | TGTGCCAGCCGCCCGGGACAGGGCCACGAGCAGTACTTC | CASRPGQGHEQYF
NA | TRBJ2-3 | TRBV7-3 | NA | TGTGCCAGCAGCTCTGACACAGGAGACTTGGATACGCAGTATTTT | CASSSDTGDLDTQYF
TRBD1 | TRBJ2-5 | TRBV20-1 | few | TGCAGTGCTAGACAGGGGGCTGAGACCCAGTACTTC | CSARQGAETQYF
NA | TRBJ1-2 | TRBV20-1 | NA | TGCAGTGCTAGAGATTTACCGGGGAGCTACACCTTC | CSARDLPGSYTF
TRBD2 | TRBJ2-1 | TRBV11-2 | few | TGTGCCAGCAGCTTAGATCGGGAGGATGAGCAGTTCTTC | CASSLDREDEQFF
NA | TRBJ1-5 | TRBV28 | NA | TGTGCCACCTCAGACACAGGCAATCAGCCCCAGCATTTT | CATSDTGNQPQHF
NA | TRBJ1-1 | TRBV7-9 | NA | TGTGCCAGCAGCTTACCTGCCAGGGCGGGCACTGAAGCTTTCTTT | CASSLPARAGTEAFF
NA | TRBJ2-7 | TRBV11-1 | NA | TGTGCCAGCAGCTTAACCGGCACCCTCTCCTACGAGCAGTACTTC | CASSLTGTLSYEQYF
NA | TRBJ1-2 | TRBV29-1 | NA | TGCAGCGTTGAAGCAGTTTCCGGCTACACCTTC | CSVEAVSGYTF
NA | TRBJ1-2 | TRBV3-1 | NA | TGTGCCAGCAGCCGGGAGGGTCATTACTATGGCTACACCTTC | CASSREGHYYGYTF
NA | TRBJ1-2 | TRBV2 | NA | TGTGCCAGCAGTGAACGCTCTCCGGGGAGTTTCTATGGCTACACCTTC | CASSERSPGSFYGYTF
NA | TRBJ2-2 | TRBV5-4 | NA | TGTGCCAGCAGCTTGCGGCTAGCGATAGGCGCCGGGGAGCTGTTTTTT | CASSLRLAIGAGELFF
NA | TRBJ1-2 | TRBV9 | NA | TGTGCCAGCAGCGTAGTCACCGAGGGCTACACCTTC | CASSVVTEGYTF
TRBD2 | TRBJ2-5 | TRBV28 | NA | TGTGCCAGCAGTTTCCTGACTAGCGGGGGTGAGACCCAGTACTTC | CASSFLTSGGETQYF
TRBD1 | TRBJ2-1 | TRBV14 | NA | TGTGCCAGCAGCCAGCTATCCAGGGGGTCCTACAATGAGCAGTTCTTC | CASSQLSRGSYNEQFF
TRBD2 | TRBJ2-1 | TRBV20-1 | NA | TGCAGTGCCAAGGGCGGGGGGGTCAATGAGCAGTTCTTC | CSAKGGGVNEQFF
NA | TRBJ1-1 | TRBV3-1 | NA | TGTGCCAGCAGCCAGTTTGGGGTAATGAACACTGAAGCTTTCTTT | CASSQFGVMNTEAFF
NA | TRBJ1-1 | TRBV6-2/TRBV6-3 | NA | TGTGCCAGCAGTTACTCGAGGGGGGCGGCTTTCTTT | CASSYSRGAAFF
TRBD1 | TRBJ1-6 | TRBV27 | NA | TGTGCCAGCAGCAGTGGACAGGGAATGGTGGATTCACCCCTCCACTTT | CASSSGQGMVDSPLHF
NA | TRBJ1-2 | TRBV20-1 | NA | TGCAGTGCCACGGAAGAGGACTATGGCTACACCTTC | CSATEEDYGYTF
NA | TRBJ1-1 | TRBV7-3 | NA | TGTGCCAGCAGCTTTGGGGGCACTAACACTGAAGCTTTCTTT | CASSFGGTNTEAFF
NA | TRBJ1-5 | TRBV20-1 | NA | TGCAGTGCTGGCCGGGGTCAGGGGTGTCAGCCCCAGCATTTT | CSAGRGQGCQPQHF
TRBD1 | TRBJ2-5 | TRBV12-5 | NA | TGTGCTAGTGGTTTGGAAGGGGGCTCACCAGAGACCCAGTACTTC | CASGLEGGSPETQYF
NA | TRBJ1-2 | TRBV12-3/TRBV12-4 | once | TGTGCCAGCAGTTTAGCCGCCGGACCCTCCTGGCGGGGCTATGGCTACACCTTC | CASSLAAGPSWRGYGYTF
NA | TRBJ1-2 | TRBV9 | NA | TGTGCCAGCAGCGTCCGGGACGTGGGGCTCTATGGCTACACCTTC | CASSVRDVGLYGYTF
NA | TRBJ1-4 | TRBV9 | NA | TGTGCCAGCAGCGTTGGTGTGGGGTATAATGAAAAACTGTTTTTT | CASSVGVGYNEKLFF
NA | TRBJ1-2 | TRBV18 | NA | TGTGCCAGCTCACCAATGGAAGGCTATGTCGGTGGCTACACCTTC | CASSPMEGYVGGYTF
NA | TRBJ1-4 | TRBV20-1 | NA | TGCAGTGCTAGAGAGCCGCCTAATGAAAAACTGTTTTTT | CSAREPPNEKLFF
NA | TRBJ1-1 | TRBV25-1 | NA | TGTGCCAGCGGGTCAGGGGCGTACACTGAAGCTTTCTTT | CASGSGAYTEAFF
TRBD1 | TRBJ1-2 | TRBV7-9 | NA | TGTGCCAGCAGCTTAGAGGCGGCAGGGGGTAGCTATGGCTACACCTTC | CASSLEAAGGSYGYTF
TRBD1 | TRBJ1-2 | TRBV2 | NA | TGTGCCAGCAGTCTCGCCGGGACAGCTTATGGCTACACCTTC | CASSLAGTAYGYTF
TRBD1 | TRBJ1-2 | TRBV5-4 | NA | TGTGCCAGCAGCTTGCCCCGGGACAGGGCGGGTGGCTACACCTTC | CASSLPRDRAGGYTF
TRBD1 | TRBJ2-2 | TRBV30 | NA | TGTGCCTGGACGTTGACAGGGCGGGTCACCGGGGAGCTGTTTTTT | CAWTLTGRVTGELFF
TRBD1 | TRBJ2-4 | TRBV24-1 | NA | TGTGCCACCAGTGATCGGGACAGGTCGGACATTCAGTACTTC | CATSDRDRSDIQYF
TRBD1 | TRBJ1-2 | TRBV20-1 | NA | TGCAGTGCTAGGGGGGGGACAGGTTTTGGATATGGCTACACCTTC | CSARGGTGFGYGYTF
NA | TRBJ1-1 | TRBV11-2 | NA | TGTGCCAGCAGCTTACAAGGGGGTGCTTTCTTT | CASSLQGGAFF
NA | TRBJ2-7 | TRBV20-1 | NA | TGCAGTGCTAGAAAGGGTAACGAGCAGTACTTC | CSARKGNEQYF
NA | TRBJ2-2 | TRBV27 | once | TGTGCCAGCAGTTTGGCACGGACCACCGGGGAGCTGTTTTTT | CASSLARTTGELFF
NA | TRBJ2-7 | TRBV12-3/TRBV12-4 | NA | TGTGCCAGCAGTCTCTTGGGCAGTGTGGAGCAGTACTTC | CASSLLGSVEQYF
NA | TRBJ2-2 | TRBV6-1 | NA | TGTGCCAGCAATGCTGGCAGGGTTGACACCGGGGAGCTGTTTTTT | CASNAGRVDTGELFF
TRBD1 | TRBJ1-3 | TRBV20-1 | NA | TGCAGTGCTGTCTATTCGACAGGGGCTAGGGGAAACACCATATATTTT | CSAVYSTGARGNTIYF
NA | TRBJ2-3 | TRBV6-5 | once | TGTGCCAGCAGACAGGGGAGGGCAGATACGCAGTATTTT | CASRQGRADTQYF
TRBD2 | TRBJ2-5 | TRBV20-1 | NA | TGCAGTGCTAGCCCCGAGCGGGGGAAGCGAGAGACCCAGTACTTC | CSASPERGKRETQYF
NA | TRBJ2-2 | TRBV12-3/TRBV12-4 | NA | TGTGCCAGCAGTTTGGCACAGACACACACCGGGGAGCTGTTTTTT | CASSLAQTHTGELFF
NA | TRBJ2-7 | TRBV20-1 | NA | TGCAGTGCTAGATGGACGGGTTCCTACGAGCAGTACTTC | CSARWTGSYEQYF
NA | TRBJ2-3 | TRBV6-5 | NA | TGTGCCAGCAGTACCCTCGCCGGACAGACAGATACGCAGTATTTT | CASSTLAGQTDTQYF
TRBD1 | TRBJ2-5 | TRBV28 | NA | TGTGCCAGCTCGGACAGGGGTTGGGAGACCCAGTACTTC | CASSDRGWETQYF
NA | TRBJ2-5 | TRBV27 | NA | TGTACCAGCAGTTCGTACGGACAAGAGACCCAGTACTTC | CTSSSYGQETQYF
TRBD1 | TRBJ1-6 | TRBV5-6 | NA | TGTGCCAGCAGCTTCGGTGAGAGGGGGCCCAATTCACCCCTCCACTTT | CASSFGERGPNSPLHF
NA | TRBJ2-1 | TRBV20-1 | NA | TGCAGTGCTAGAGAGCCCCTCCGGGACTCGCCGTACAATGAGCAGTTCTTC | CSAREPLRDSPYNEQFF
NA | TRBJ1-2 | TRBV11-2 | NA | TGTGCCAGCAGCTTAACGGGGCGCGGCTACACCTTC | CASSLTGRGYTF
TRBD2 | TRBJ2-3 | TRBV4-1 | NA | TGCGCCAGCAGCCAAAGCGGGACTAGCGGGGGTGGAGATACGCAGTATTTT | CASSQSGTSGGGDTQYF
NA | TRBJ2-2 | TRBV20-1 | NA | TGCAGTGCTAGAGGGCGGGGCCCCTACACCGGGGAGCTGTTTTTT | CSARGRGPYTGELFF
TRBD1 | TRBJ2-7 | TRBV12-5 | NA | TGTGCTAGTGGTTTCCTGACAGGGATCGGCGAGCAGTACTTC | CASGFLTGIGEQYF
NA | TRBJ2-3 | TRBV7-3 | NA | TGTGCCAGCAGCTTAAGCTCAACCCATCGTTCGCAGTATTTT | CASSLSSTHRSQYF
NA | TRBJ2-7 | TRBV29-1 | NA | TGCAGCGTTGTATCAGGGGACTTCCTGGGTGAGCAGTACTTC | CSVVSGDFLGEQYF
NA | TRBJ2-5 | TRBV11-1 | once | TGTGCCAGCAGCTACGGGACCCCACGAATGGAGACCCAGTACTTC | CASSYGTPRMETQYF
NA | TRBJ2-5 | TRBV28 | NA | TGTGCCAGCAGTCCTACACTGACTAGTTTAGGGGAGACCCAGTACTTC | CASSPTLTSLGETQYF
NA | TRBJ2-2 | TRBV5-1 | NA | TGCGCCAGCAGGAACAGGGTACAGCGCTCCGGGGAGCTGTTTTTT | CASRNRVQRSGELFF